This TCR beta chain was documented in a study of T-cell memory formation after mild COVID-19 (dated by TCRdb to about 2021). Looking at the study overall: Most TCR sequence clusters were specific to one of the two donors. Longitudinal TCRalpha and TCRbeta repertoire sequencing tracked T-cell clones expanding and contracting after mild COVID-19 in a couple of donors. The cohort comprised two young, previously healthy adult volunteers, one female and one male.

Ficoll-Paque density gradient centrifugation was the method used to isolate PBMCs. Sequencing took place on an Illumina NovaSeq 6000. TCRalpha and TCRbeta cDNA libraries were built by 5'RACE with constant-segment primers, adding sample barcodes and unique molecular identifiers. RNA was extracted from every sample with Trizol reagent. The libraries were amplified in two PCR steps, and the second step added a second sample barcode and Illumina TruSeq adapters. The libraries were sequenced on an Illumina NovaSeq using 2 x 150 bp paired-end reads. From the authors' description of their analysis: The reads were demultiplexed and collapsed into UMI-guided consensus sequences using migec v1.2.7. With mixcr v2.1.11, UMI consensuses were aligned to TRA and TRB V and J templates and assembled into clonotypes. Expanded or contracted clonotypes were those called significant by both edgeR and NoisET, with noise models trained on biological replicates. For edgeR calls, the thresholds were a false discovery rate-adjusted p below 0.01 and a log2 fold-change of 1. As an exploratory analysis of dynamics, PCA with hierarchical clustering was applied to max-normalized trajectories of the 1000 most abundant clonotypes. Separately sequenced CD4+ and CD8+ repertoires were used to assign the CD4 or CD8 phenotype of responding clones. TCRdb passed the public sequencing reads through fastp at Q25 and MiXCR, retaining productive beta sequences. One record per CDR3 amino acid sequence lists the most common genes and DNA. The V and J calls were not made by the authors but by TCRdb's processing. The sample records 180,000 or so distinct CDR3 sequences, 11% of which are singletons. Less than 4% of the sample lies in the top ten.

On this clonotype itself: The antigen it binds to is not known. Per-nucleotide qualities are absent, and no much larger clonotype sits a single base away.

Taken from cysteine to phenylalanine, the CDR3 has 15 residues. Of all the DNA, just the CDR3 is kept, 45 bases in frame from base 1. The junction carries 14 bases between V and J, which are trimmed by 6 bases and 2 bases respectively. CDR1 and CDR2 (MDHEN, SYDVKM) derive from the germline V gene. Findings and caveats that apply to the study as a whole: From day 15 to 85, contracting clones showed balanced CD4/CD8 phenotypes, whereas a second wave of clones that expanded from day 15 to 37 leaned towards CD4+. Contracting CD4+ clones were found mainly in CM and EM memory subsets, while CD8+ clones were enriched in EMRA. The study covered only a couple of mild cases, and larger cohorts including severe cases with pre-infection samples were considered necessary. Some responding clones were detected in pre-infection memory, which suggested that pre-existing cross-reactive memory T cells had joined the SARS-CoV-2 response. SARS-CoV-2 specificity was not confirmed for the second-wave clones peaking on day 37.

The rearranged chain carries TRBV28 and TRBJ1-5, with the D gene not clear enough to name. The specimen sequenced was PBMCs or a T cell subset sorted from them (not recorded which). The clonotype comes from a man younger than 30 who had mild COVID-19 (a few samples of this study predate the infection). The sample titles of this study are shuffled in the database, so cell type and time point are left out; the donor was told from shared clones. The CDR3 is CASSLPRWGNQPQHF. The DNA sequence is given as TGTGCCAGCAGCCTCCCCCGTTGGGGCAATCAGCCCCAGCATTTT.